The 9 T cell receptor beta chains presented below share a single source sample, sequenced in a study of blood T cell repertoires in COVID-19. This table comes from immunoSEQ multiplex PCR, and its TCRdb copy is limited to in-frame clones, with some not included. The sample contains over 350,000 clones, roughly 90% of which appear only once. Sequences were obtained from PBMCs or T cells enriched from blood (not recorded which). Every receptor here comes from a woman aged 25 to 45 with acute COVID-19.

The V and J genes are TRBV29-1 and TRBJ1-2; the D gene is possibly TRBD1 (5 bases). Trimming cost V 7 bases and J 6 bases, with 15 bases left between them. This CDR3 is 12 amino acids long. In germline, CDR1 is SQVTM, CDR2 ANQGSEA. DNA for the CDR3: TGCAGCGGGGGGGAGGGGCGAGATGGCTACACCTTC. Translation gives CSGGEGRDGYTF.

V is TRBV5-1 and J is TRBJ2-7; TRBD2 is a possible D gene (5 bases). The CDR3 consists of 15 residues. Per germline, CDR1 SGHRS and CDR2 YFSETQ. The V gene lost 2 bases and the J gene lost 0 bases, with 12 bases spanning the gap. The CDR3 DNA follows: TGCGCCAGCAGCTTTAGGACTCCAAGCTCCTACGAGCAGTACTTC. Residues: CASSFRTPSSYEQYF. Together with reference TRBV5-1 and TRBJ2-7, the CDR3 gives the full variable domain: KAGVTQTPRYLIKTRGQQVTLSCSPISGHRSVSWYQQTPGQGLQFLFEYFSETQRNKGNFPGRFSGRQFSNSRSEMNVSTLELGDSALYLCASSFRTPSSYEQYFGPGTRLTVT.

The chain employs TRBV9 and TRBJ1-2, with TRBD1 identical over 10 bases. This CDR3 contains 19 residues. The germline CDR1 and CDR2 sequences are SGDLS and YYNGEE. The J segment lost 4 bases and the V segment lost 4 bases, leaving 19 bases of the junction unmatched. The CDR3 loop reads CASSPETNTGTGDSYGYTF. The CDR3 DNA reads as TGTGCCAGCAGCCCAGAGACTAATACCGGGACAGGGGATAGCTATGGCTACACCTTC.

V and J are TRBV3-1 (or the pseudogene TRBV3-2) and TRBJ2-1, with 11 bases matching TRBD2. Germline CDR1 LGHDT, CDR2 YNNKEL (reference sequence). J lost 5 bases, V lost 4 bases, and 7 bases had no gene match. This CDR3 comprises 16 residues. CDR3 protein: CASSRIILAGDNEQFF. The CDR3 DNA reads TGTGCCAGCAGCCGCATTATACTAGCGGGGGACAATGAGCAGTTCTTC.

This CDR3 reads CASSPSGLRDSGNTIYF. CDR3 in DNA: TGCGCCAGCAGCCCGAGTGGTTTGAGGGACTCTGGAAACACCATATATTTT. The rearrangement joins TRBV4-1 to TRBJ1-3; unclear D gene. The CDR3 loop spans 17 amino acids. Germline lookup yields CDR1 MGHRA and CDR2 YSYEKL. V lost 4 bases to trimming and J lost 0 bases, with 16 bases between them.

This clone was counted only a few times. The chain carries TRBV7-9 and TRBJ2-2; D not certain. Germline CDR1 SEHNR, CDR2 FQNEAQ (reference sequence). Trimming took 1 base from V and 2 from J, leaving 11 bases between them. There are 16 residues in the CDR3. CDR3: CASSLGNPGNTGELFF. CDR3 DNA sequence: TGTGCCAGCAGCTTAGGGAACCCGGGTAACACCGGGGAGCTGTTTTTT.

V is TRBV7-3 and J is TRBJ2-1; D unclear. The CDR3 extends over 16 amino acids. Germline CDR1 is SGHTA and CDR2 is FQGTGA. V was trimmed by 4 bases and J by 9 bases, leaving 22 bases between them. The CDR3 sequence: CASSSEFDFTVGEQFF. CDR3 in DNA: TGTGCCAGCAGCTCCGAATTTGATTTCACGGTTGGTGAGCAGTTCTTC.

The chain combines TRBV15 with TRBJ2-7, with D maybe TRBD1 (6 bases). Germline loops: CDR1 LNHNV, CDR2 YYDKDF (reference sequence). CDR3 size: 14 residues. V dropped 2 bases and J dropped 3 bases, with 11 bases sitting between them. The CDR3 DNA sequence: TGTGCCACCAGCAGATCAGGGGCTGGCTACGAGCAGTACTTC. This codes for CATSRSGAGYEQYF.

For the CDR3, the DNA is TGTGCCAGCAGTGAAGGAACGGGGGGGCCTGCCGGGGAGCTGTTTTTT. Translation: CASSEGTGGPAGELFF. The chain has TRBV6-4 and TRBJ2-2, with 8 bases identical to TRBD2. V trimming: 3 bases; J trimming: 6 bases; junction bases outside the gene matches: 9. This CDR3 is 16 amino acids long. Germline V gene sequence: CDR1 MRHNA, CDR2 SNTAGT.